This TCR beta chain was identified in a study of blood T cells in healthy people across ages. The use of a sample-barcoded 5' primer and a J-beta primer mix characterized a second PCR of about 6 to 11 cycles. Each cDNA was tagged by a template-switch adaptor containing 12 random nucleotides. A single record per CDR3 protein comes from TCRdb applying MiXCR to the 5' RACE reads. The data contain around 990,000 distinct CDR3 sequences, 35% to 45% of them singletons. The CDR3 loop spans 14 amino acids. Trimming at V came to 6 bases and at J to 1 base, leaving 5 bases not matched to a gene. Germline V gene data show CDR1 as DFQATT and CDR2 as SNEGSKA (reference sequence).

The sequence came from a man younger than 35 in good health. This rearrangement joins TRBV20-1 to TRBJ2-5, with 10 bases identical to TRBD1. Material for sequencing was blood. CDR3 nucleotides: TGCAGTGCCAAAAGGACAGGGGGCCAAGAGACCCAGTACTTC. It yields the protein CSAKRTGGQETQYF.